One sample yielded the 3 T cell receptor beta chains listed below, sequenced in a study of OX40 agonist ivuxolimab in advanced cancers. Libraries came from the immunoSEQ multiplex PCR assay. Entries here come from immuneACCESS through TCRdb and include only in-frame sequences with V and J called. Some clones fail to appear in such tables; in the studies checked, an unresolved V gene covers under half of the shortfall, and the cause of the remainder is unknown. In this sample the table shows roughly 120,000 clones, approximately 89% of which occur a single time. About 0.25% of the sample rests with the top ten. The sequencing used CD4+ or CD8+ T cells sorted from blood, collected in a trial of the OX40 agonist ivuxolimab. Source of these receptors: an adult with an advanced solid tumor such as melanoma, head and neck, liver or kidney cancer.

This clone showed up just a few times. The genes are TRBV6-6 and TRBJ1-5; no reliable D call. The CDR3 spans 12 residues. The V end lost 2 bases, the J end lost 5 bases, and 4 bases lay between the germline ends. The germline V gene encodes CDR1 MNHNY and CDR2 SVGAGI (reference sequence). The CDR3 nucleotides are TGTGCCAGCAGTTACGCAGATCAGCCCCAGCATTTT. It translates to CASSYADQPQHF.

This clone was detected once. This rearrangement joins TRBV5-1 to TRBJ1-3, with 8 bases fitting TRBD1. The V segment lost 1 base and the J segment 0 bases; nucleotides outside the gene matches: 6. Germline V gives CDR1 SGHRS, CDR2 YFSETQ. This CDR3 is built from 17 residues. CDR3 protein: CASSLRADRGSGNTIYF. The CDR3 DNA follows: TGCGCCAGCAGCTTGCGAGCCGACAGGGGCTCTGGAAACACCATATATTTT.

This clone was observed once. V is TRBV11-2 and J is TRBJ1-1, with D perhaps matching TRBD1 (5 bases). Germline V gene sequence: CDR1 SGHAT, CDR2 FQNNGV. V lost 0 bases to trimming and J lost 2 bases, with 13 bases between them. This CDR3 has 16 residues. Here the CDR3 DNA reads TGTGCCAGCAGCTTAGAGGTTGGGGCGGGTAACACTGAAGCTTTCTTT. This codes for CASSLEVGAGNTEAFF.